The 32 T cell receptor beta chains presented below share a single source sample, sequenced in a study of blood T cell repertoires in COVID-19. Data came from immunoSEQ multiplex PCR; TCRdb stores just in-frame clones and leaves some out. The sample lists about 220,000 clones, about 91% seen once, with about 15% in the top ten. The sample taken for sequencing was PBMCs or T cells enriched from blood (not recorded which). Receptor source: a woman between 45 and 65 years old with acute COVID-19.

The V gene is TRBV6-2 or TRBV6-3, the J gene TRBJ1-1; TRBD1 might be the D (6 bases). V dropped 6 bases and J dropped 2 bases, with 10 bases sitting between them. This CDR3 comprises 13 residues. Germline lookup yields CDR1 MNHEY and CDR2 SVGEGT. The CDR3 region is CASSQQGNTEAFF. The CDR3 nucleotides read TGTGCCAGCAGCCAACAGGGTAACACTGAAGCTTTCTTT.

The J gene is TRBJ2-3, the V gene TRBV11-2; D is possibly TRBD1 (6 bases). This CDR3 is 16 amino acids long. The germline V and J ends were trimmed by 2 bases and 2 bases, with 14 bases remaining between them. CDR1 and CDR2 from the germline V gene are SGHAT and FQNNGV. The CDR3 loop reads CASSLTGTFFTDTQYF. CDR3 sequence (DNA): TGTGCCAGCAGCTTAACCGGGACATTCTTCACAGATACGCAGTATTTT.

The chain carries TRBV4-1 and TRBJ2-7, with 9 nucleotides matching TRBD1. Per germline, CDR1 MGHRA and CDR2 YSYEKL. The V and J ends lost 2 bases and 4 bases, in that order; junction bases with no gene match: 18. This CDR3 spans 19 amino acids. The CDR3 bases are TGCGCCAGCAGCCAAAACATATTCTCCGTTAGGGACAGGGAGTACGAGCAGTACTTC. It specifies CASSQNIFSVRDREYEQYF.

The chain links TRBV28 to TRBJ1-4, with D unresolved. Germline-derived CDR1 and CDR2 are MDHEN and SYDVKM. V lost 2 bases to trimming and J lost 8 bases, with 12 bases between them. CDR3 length: 14 amino acids. The chain's CDR3 is CASSLLQVREKLFF. The CDR3 region has the DNA TGTGCCAGCAGTTTACTTCAGGTCCGGGAAAAACTGTTTTTT.

This sequence joins TRBV9 and TRBJ2-7; 7 bases are shared with TRBD1. CDR3 size: 13 residues. Looked up from germline, CDR1 is SGDLS and CDR2 is YYNGEE. J lost 4 bases, V lost 7 bases, and 8 bases had no gene match. In DNA form, the CDR3 reads TGTGCCAGCTCCGGGACAGCACCGTACGAGCAGTACTTC. This codes for CASSGTAPYEQYF.

The V call is TRBV4-3, the J call TRBJ1-5; possibly TRBD1 for D (6 bases). Germline CDR1 is LGHNA and CDR2 is YSLEER. The CDR3 loop spans 14 amino acids. V was cut by 3 bases and J by 7 bases, with 13 bases left in between. CDR3 DNA: TGCGCCAGCAGCCAGCACAGGGTAAGGCAGCCCCAGCATTTT. Its translation is CASSQHRVRQPQHF.

The J gene is TRBJ2-7, the V gene TRBV19; 9 bases are shared with TRBD1. Germline CDR1 reads LNHDA; CDR2 reads SQIVND (reference sequence). V lost 9 bases and J lost 1; bases outside the gene matches: 10. CDR3 size: 15 residues. The CDR3 DNA sequence: TGTGCCAGCAAGCTCCTCGGGACAGGGTCCTACGAGCAGTACTTC. It translates to CASKLLGTGSYEQYF. Full variable domain (outside the CDR3, taken from reference TRBV19 and TRBJ2-7): DGGITQSPKYLFRKEGQNVTLSCEQNLNHDAMYWYRQDPGQGLRLIYYSQIVNDFQKGDIAEGYSVSREKKESFPLTVTSAQKNPTAFYLCASKLLGTGSYEQYFGPGTRLTVT.

The rearrangement joins TRBV19 to TRBJ2-5, with D tentatively TRBD1 (5 bases). With 5 bases removed from V and 4 bases from J, the gap between germline ends came to 17 bases. The CDR3 covers 15 residues. The germline gives CDR1 LNHDA, CDR2 SQIVND (reference sequence). The CDR3 nucleotides read TGTGCCAGTAGTCCAGGGATACGGTTTGGAGAGACCCAGTACTTC. Its translation: CASSPGIRFGETQYF. The variable domain in full, with the rest retrieved from reference TRBV19 and TRBJ2-5, is DGGITQSPKYLFRKEGQNVTLSCEQNLNHDAMYWYRQDPGQGLRLIYYSQIVNDFQKGDIAEGYSVSREKKESFPLTVTSAQKNPTAFYLCASSPGIRFGETQYFGPGTRLLVL.

The chain is built from TRBV27 and TRBJ2-2; possibly TRBD2 for D (6 bases). The germline V gene has CDR1 MNHEY and CDR2 SMNVEV (reference sequence). The germline V and J ends were trimmed by 6 bases and 2 bases, with 13 bases remaining between them. CDR3 length equals 15 residues. In DNA, the CDR3 is TGTGCCAGCAGCAGAAAGGGACTCAACACCGGGGAGCTGTTTTTT. Translating it yields CASSRKGLNTGELFF.

The V and J genes are TRBV27 and TRBJ1-6, with 10 bases identical to TRBD1. Trimming cost V 3 bases and J 8 bases; bases outside gene matches: 1. CDR1 is MNHEY and CDR2 is SMNVEV in the germline V gene (reference sequence). CDR3 length: 14 residues. The DNA for the CDR3 is TGTGCCAGCAGTTTGGGACAGGGGTATTCACCCCTCCACTTT. This encodes CASSLGQGYSPLHF.

A single count supports this clone. The sample contains more than one DNA sequence encoding this CDR3. The V call is TRBV28, the J call TRBJ1-2; TRBD1 is a possible D gene (5 bases). The germline CDR1 and CDR2 sequences are MDHEN and SYDVKM. V was shortened by 5 bases and J by 5 bases, with 6 bases between the two germline ends. The CDR3 is 11 residues long. The CDR3 here is CASSQGYGYTF. CDR3 coding DNA: TGTGCCAGCAGTCAGGGTTATGGCTACACCTTC.

The chain joins TRBV19 to TRBJ2-7; the D is unclear. Germline CDR1 LNHDA, CDR2 SQIVND (reference sequence). Deletions cut 3 bases from V and 4 bases from J, with 10 bases between. The CDR3 length is 13 residues. The CDR3 bases are TGTGCCAGTAGTATTAATTTTCAGTACGAGCAGTACTTC. This translates into CASSINFQYEQYF.

The chain links TRBV7-8 to TRBJ2-3; no firm D call. The CDR3 is made up of 13 amino acids. Germline V gene sequence: CDR1 SGHVS, CDR2 FQNEAQ. The V end was cut by 6 bases, the J end by 2 bases, with 9 bases between. CDR3 amino acids: CASRRDYTDTQYF. The CDR3 nucleotides read TGTGCCAGCAGACGAGATTACACAGATACGCAGTATTTT.

The chain carries TRBV29-1 and TRBJ2-3; 7 bases line up with TRBD1. The CDR3 totals 13 residues. Germline CDR1 and CDR2: SQVTM and ANQGSEA. The ends lost 3 bases at V and 6 bases at J; junction bases unmatched: 6. The CDR3 protein is CSVDRTGVDTQYF. The CDR3 nucleotides are TGCAGCGTTGACAGGACAGGCGTTGATACGCAGTATTTT.

The genes are TRBV4-2 and TRBJ1-4; no firm D call. Trimming removed 1 base at V and 4 bases at J, with 10 bases between. Germline CDR1 LGHNA, CDR2 YNFKEQ. The CDR3 is 15 residues long. The CDR3 sequence is CASSQVGQFNEKLFF. The DNA of the CDR3 is TGTGCCAGCAGCCAAGTTGGGCAGTTTAATGAAAAACTGTTTTTT.

In its sample, this clone was seen once. The chain's CDR3 is CASSLGRSSGNTIYF. The DNA of the CDR3 is TGTGCCAGTAGTCTGGGGAGGAGCTCTGGAAACACCATATATTTT. This chain joins TRBV19 and TRBJ1-3; D is unclear. With 5 bases removed from V and 0 bases from J, the gap between germline ends came to 11 bases. Germline loops: CDR1 LNHDA, CDR2 SQIVND (reference sequence). The CDR3 is made up of 15 amino acids.

The chain carries TRBV6-1 and TRBJ1-5; maybe TRBD1 (5 bases). Trimming shortened V by 3 bases and J by 3 bases, and 15 bases separated the two germline ends. CDR3 length: 16 amino acids. Germline lookup yields CDR1 MNHNS and CDR2 SASEGT. The CDR3: CASSEGLQGSNQPQHF. The CDR3 DNA follows: TGTGCCAGCAGTGAGGGATTGCAGGGCTCCAATCAGCCCCAGCATTTT.

This clone was picked up many times. The CDR3 sequence: CASSLRGQVAGVHEQYF. CDR3 nucleotide sequence: TGTGCCAGCAGTTTACGGGGACAGGTAGCGGGAGTACACGAGCAGTACTTC. The chain links TRBV28 to TRBJ2-7; tentative D call: TRBD2 (9 bases). Deletions cut 2 bases from V and 5 bases from J, with 22 bases between. The CDR3 runs 17 residues. Per the germline V gene, CDR1 is MDHEN and CDR2 is SYDVKM.

The rearrangement joins TRBV18 to TRBJ2-2; 8 bases line up with TRBD2. V shed 3 bases and J 9 bases; nucleotides not matched to a gene: 6. Germline V lookup: CDR1 KGHSH, CDR2 LQKENI. This CDR3 contains 14 residues. CDR3 nucleotides: TGTGCCAGCTCACCCTTGGAGCGGGAGCGGGAGCTGTTTTTT. Translation: CASSPLERERELFF.

J is TRBJ2-2 and V is TRBV29-1; 7 nucleotides agree with TRBD1. J lost 5 bases, V lost 7 bases, and 13 bases had no gene match. The CDR3 is 15 amino acids. Germline loops: CDR1 SQVTM, CDR2 ANQGSEA. CDR3 amino acids: CSAGRTGVRTGELFF. In nucleotides, the CDR3 is TGCAGCGCCGGCCGGACAGGAGTCAGGACCGGGGAGCTGTTTTTT.

This chain joins TRBV3-1 (or the pseudogene TRBV3-2) and TRBJ2-7; D possibly corresponds to TRBD2 (6 bases). CDR1 is LGHDT and CDR2 is YNNKEL in the germline V gene (reference sequence). This CDR3 has 11 residues. Between the trimmed V and J ends, which lost 8 bases and 1 base, there was a span of 6 bases. The CDR3 DNA reads TGTGCCAGCGGGACTTCCTACGAGCAGTACTTC. It codes for CASGTSYEQYF.

The chain is built from TRBV20-1 and TRBJ2-7, with unresolved D. Trimming took off 7 bases at V and 5 bases at J, with 9 bases between the two ends. This CDR3 has 10 residues. Per the germline V gene, CDR1 is DFQATT and CDR2 is SNEGSKA (reference sequence). Here the CDR3 reads CSGLQNEQYF. The CDR3 region has the DNA TGCAGTGGTCTACAGAACGAGCAGTACTTC.

This chain connects TRBV5-1 to TRBJ2-7, with a weak D call TRBD1 (6 bases). Germline lookup yields CDR1 SGHRS and CDR2 YFSETQ. Trimming shortened V by 4 bases and J by 2 bases, and 16 bases separated the two germline ends. The CDR3 sequence is 15 residues long. The CDR3 nucleotides read TGCGCCAGCAGCCTGGGGCCACAGGGCACCTACGAGCAGTACTTC. Protein: CASSLGPQGTYEQYF.

The chain is built from TRBV14 and TRBJ1-4, with TRBD1 identical over 8 bases. V shed 4 bases and J 7 bases; nucleotides not matched to a gene: 11. The CDR3 consists of 16 residues. CDR1 SGHDN and CDR2 FVKESK come from the germline V gene. CDR3 sequence reads: CASSPYRDRRGEKLFF. CDR3 in DNA: TGTGCCAGCAGCCCCTACCGGGACAGGCGAGGTGAAAAACTGTTTTTT. The whole variable domain, filled in from reference TRBV14 and TRBJ1-4, reads EAGVTQFPSHSVIEKGQTVTLRCDPISGHDNLYWYRRVMGKEIKFLLHFVKESKQDESGMPNNRFLAERTGGTYSTLKVQPAELEDSGVYFCASSPYRDRRGEKLFFGSGTQLSVL.

This chain links TRBV5-1 with TRBJ2-7, with TRBD1 matching 7 bases. There are 14 residues in the CDR3. The germline V gene has CDR1 SGHRS and CDR2 YFSETQ. V trimming: 4 bases; J trimming: 7 bases; junction bases outside the gene matches: 11. CDR3 protein: CASSRGTVSGEQYF. As DNA, the CDR3 is TGCGCCAGCAGCCGTGGGACAGTCTCTGGGGAGCAGTACTTC.

This chain links TRBV5-4 with TRBJ2-7; 7 bases match TRBD2. The length of the CDR3 is 14 residues. Per the germline V gene, CDR1 is SGHNT and CDR2 is YYREEE (reference sequence). The ends lost 0 bases at V and 2 bases at J; junction bases unmatched: 2. CDR3 coding DNA: TGTGCCAGCAGCTTGGGCGGGAGCACCTACGAGCAGTACTTC. This gives the protein CASSLGGSTYEQYF.

The gene calls are TRBV14 and TRBJ1-1; D remains unclear. The V end was cut by 3 bases, the J end by 1 base, with 6 bases between. The CDR3 is 13 residues long. Germline lookup yields CDR1 SGHDN and CDR2 FVKESK. CDR3 sequence: CASSHSGNTEAFF. The CDR3 DNA is TGTGCCAGCAGCCATTCCGGGAACACTGAAGCTTTCTTT.

The gene calls are TRBV28 and TRBJ2-7; a weak D match, TRBD1 (6 bases). The CDR3 extends over 16 amino acids. Trimming took off 4 bases at V and 2 bases at J, with 18 bases between the two ends. Germline CDR1 reads MDHEN; CDR2 reads SYDVKM. CDR3 region: CASSSPSGTRPYEQYF. CDR3 DNA sequence: TGTGCCAGCAGTTCGCCGTCCGGGACAAGGCCCTACGAGCAGTACTTC.

The chain has TRBV6-5 and TRBJ1-6, with 11 bases fitting TRBD1. CDR1 is MNHEY and CDR2 is SVGAGI in the germline V gene. The CDR3 has 16 residues. Trimming removed 2 bases from V and 9 bases from J; junction bases left unmatched: 6. The CDR3: CASSYLGQGAGSPLHF. DNA for the CDR3: TGTGCCAGCAGTTACCTCGGACAGGGGGCTGGTTCACCCCTCCACTTT.

The genes are TRBV7-9 and TRBJ1-1; weak D call: TRBD1 (5 bases). CDR1 and CDR2 from the germline V gene are SEHNR and FQNEAQ (reference sequence). Trimming took 8 bases from V and 4 from J, leaving 14 bases between them. CDR3 length equals 13 residues. The CDR3 DNA reads as TGTGCCAGCCCGGACCCCGGGGGCACTGAAGCTTTCTTT. Its translation is CASPDPGGTEAFF.

V is TRBV11-1 and J is TRBJ2-3; 11 nucleotides match TRBD2. Germline V CDR1 and CDR2: SGHAT, FQDESV (reference sequence). V lost 2 bases, J lost 6 bases, and 4 bases stayed unmatched. The CDR3 sequence is 15 residues long. CDR3 nucleotide sequence: TGTGCCAGCAGCTTACTAGCGGGGGGCCGGGATACGCAGTATTTT. Residues: CASSLLAGGRDTQYF. Using reference TRBV11-1 and TRBJ2-3 for the parts outside the CDR3, the full variable domain is EAEVAQSPRYKITEKSQAVAFWCDPISGHATLYWYRQILGQGPELLVQFQDESVVDDSQLPKDRFSAERLKGVDSTLKIQPAELGDSAMYLCASSLLAGGRDTQYFGPGTRLTVL.

This chain's CDR3 is CASSVRRAYTEAFF. The CDR3 bases are TGTGCCAGCAGCGTACGGCGGGCCTACACTGAAGCTTTCTTT. The chain couples TRBV7-2 to TRBJ1-1, with D unclear. CDR3 length equals 14 residues. Germline V gene sequence: CDR1 SGHTA, CDR2 FQGNSA. Trimming took off 5 bases at V and 3 bases at J, with 13 bases between the two ends.